This T cell receptor (beta chain) was sequenced for a study of blood T cell repertoires in COVID-19. Study information: Acute-phase and convalescent COVID-19 samples originated in the United States, Italy and Spain. T cells, B-cell-depleted T cells, or PBMCs provided the cDNA or gDNA that served as material.

Authors' analysis steps: Using reference gene primer amplification, nucleated cell counts were estimated. Libraries were prepared by immunoSEQ multiplex PCR; TCRdb keeps only in-frame clonotypes and omits some of them. V and J calls and clone size come straight from that table; D and trimming were deduced from the DNA. The sample shows 200,000 to 300,000 clones, approximately 86% of them seen only once. The clonotype originates from a man aged 55-75 years who had recovered from COVID-19. The specimen was peripheral blood.

CDR3 nucleotides: TGCAGTGCTAGTACCAGCGTGAGCTCTCGTGAGCAGTTCTTC. Translated: CSASTSVSSREQFF. The rearrangement uses TRBV20-1 and TRBJ2-1; no firm D call. CDR1 and CDR2 from the germline V gene are DFQATT and SNEGSKA (reference sequence). The CDR3 covers 14 residues. Trimming cost V 3 bases and J 9 bases, with 18 bases left between them.